The 12 T cell receptor beta chains presented below share a single source sample, sequenced in a study of post-analysis software for immune sequencing data. Study-wide results and caveats: Patients used about 5 TRBV segments, including TRBV5-6, TRBV5-1 and TRBV20-1, more often than controls.

Antigens of these TCRs are unknown. Prepared libraries of TCR beta cDNA carried unique molecular identifiers. TCRdb used MiXCR to reprocess the PCR reads, holding one entry per CDR3 protein. The repertoire has some 690,000 distinct CDR3 sequences, around 60% of them found once; the top ten carry approximately 10%. Sequencing was carried out using blood. These TCRs come from a girl aged 2-15 years with multiple sclerosis.

V is TRBV27 and J is TRBJ1-5, with a tentative D call TRBD1 (6 bases). The V and J ends lost 8 bases and 7 bases respectively, with 18 bases between them. The germline V gene encodes CDR1 MNHEY and CDR2 SMNVEV (reference sequence). The CDR3 is 14 amino acids. In DNA, the CDR3 is TGTGCCAGCTCCCCCTCCCAGGGGACGCAGCCCCAGCATTTT. Translation gives CASSPSQGTQPQHF.

The count of this clonotype is one. The chain couples TRBV9 to TRBJ2-5, with TRBD2 matching 10 bases. TRBJ2-7 explains the end of the DNA better; the J call may be wrong. This CDR3 is 16 amino acids long. Germline CDR1 and CDR2: SGDLS and YYNGEE. The CDR3 loop is CASSPRGASGGYEQYF. The DNA for the CDR3 is TGTGCCAGCAGCCCACGCGGCGCTAGCGGGGGCTACGAGCAGTACTTC.

J is TRBJ2-3 and V is TRBV6-1; tentative D call: TRBD2 (6 bases). This CDR3 has 16 amino acids. CDR1 is MNHNS and CDR2 is SASEGT in the germline V gene. V was trimmed by 2 bases and J by 0 bases, leaving 12 bases between them. CDR3 loop: CASSENSGRSTDTQYF. The CDR3 coding sequence is TGTGCCAGCAGTGAAAACAGCGGGCGAAGCACAGATACGCAGTATTTT.

This clonotype was recorded a few times. This sequence joins TRBV4-2 and TRBJ1-1; 9 nucleotides line up with TRBD1. Germline-derived CDR1 and CDR2 are LGHNA and YNFKEQ. The CDR3 extends over 14 amino acids. Unmatched junction bases numbered 5, after V lost 2 bases and J lost 7 bases. The DNA for the CDR3 is TGTGCCAGCAGCCAACTACAGGGGGCAGATGAAGCTTTCTTT. As protein: CASSQLQGADEAFF.

The chain employs TRBV12-3 or TRBV12-4 and TRBJ1-2, with D perhaps matching TRBD1 (5 bases). The CDR3 runs to 14 residues. Trimming took off 4 bases at V and 7 bases at J, with 16 bases between the two ends. The DNA of the CDR3 is TGTGCCAGCAGTTCCCTGATGACAGTTAGTGGCTACACCTTC. Protein: CASSSLMTVSGYTF.

This clonotype was seen a few times. The V gene is TRBV7-6, the J gene TRBJ1-5; D remains ambiguous. This CDR3 is 15 amino acids long. With 1 base removed from V and 9 bases from J, the gap between germline ends came to 16 bases. Germline CDR1 reads SGHVS; CDR2 reads FNYEAQ. CDR3 coding DNA: TGTGCCAGCAGCTTAGGCGGGCGGTGGAAGTGGCCCCAGCATTTT. This sequence encodes CASSLGGRWKWPQHF.

The gene calls are TRBV29-1 and TRBJ1-1; D ambiguous. The V and J ends lost 7 bases and 2 bases respectively, with 17 bases between them. CDR1 and CDR2 from the germline V gene are SQVTM and ANQGSEA. There are 14 residues in the CDR3. In DNA, the CDR3 is TGCAGCGCTGAGGAGGCCTCGCCTAACACTGAAGCTTTCTTT. Translation gives CSAEEASPNTEAFF.

V and J are TRBV10-2 and TRBJ2-1; tentative D call: TRBD2 (7 bases). Deletions cut 0 bases from V and 13 bases from J, with 10 bases between. The CDR3 spans 12 residues. Germline values: CDR1 WSHSY, CDR2 SAAADI. DNA of the CDR3: TGCGCCAGCAGTGAGTCGGGGGGGGGCCAGTTCTTC. Residues: CASSESGGGQFF.

This clonotype was recorded a few times. The rearrangement links TRBV11-2 to TRBJ2-3; a weak D match, TRBD2 (6 bases). The CDR3 covers 15 residues. Trimming left V 2 bases short and J 4 bases short, with 13 bases between. Germline V gene lookup returns CDR1 SGHAT and CDR2 FQNNGV. The CDR3 region has the DNA TGTGCCAGCAGCTTACCAGCGGGCCCGCCAGATACGCAGTATTTT. Encoded protein: CASSLPAGPPDTQYF.

This clonotype was observed a few times. This chain links TRBV15 with TRBJ2-7, with TRBD2 matching 12 bases. V gave up 4 bases and J gave up 7 bases; unmatched junction bases: 2. Germline CDR1 reads LNHNV; CDR2 reads YYDKDF (reference sequence). This CDR3 has 13 amino acids. The CDR3 loop is CATSTGLAGEQYF. DNA of the CDR3: TGTGCCACCAGCACCGGACTAGCGGGGGAGCAGTACTTC.

The chain recombines TRBV2 with TRBJ2-1, with TRBD1 matching 7 bases. This CDR3 region has 14 residues. Trimming removed 5 bases from V and 2 bases from J; junction bases left unmatched: 3. CDR1 is SNHLY and CDR2 is FYNNEI in the germline V gene. CDR3 in amino acids: CASSQGVPYNEQFF. In nucleotides, the CDR3 is TGTGCCAGCAGTCAGGGGGTCCCCTACAATGAGCAGTTCTTC.

This clonotype turned up a few times. The V call is TRBV7-2, the J call TRBJ2-3; D gene ambiguous. V gave up 1 base and J gave up 3 bases, with 11 bases separating them. Germline CDR1 SGHTA, CDR2 FQGNSA. The length of the CDR3 is 15 residues. CDR3 bases: TGTGCCAGCAGCTTAGTAGTGGCCCGAACAGATACGCAGTATTTT. Protein sequence: CASSLVVARTDTQYF.